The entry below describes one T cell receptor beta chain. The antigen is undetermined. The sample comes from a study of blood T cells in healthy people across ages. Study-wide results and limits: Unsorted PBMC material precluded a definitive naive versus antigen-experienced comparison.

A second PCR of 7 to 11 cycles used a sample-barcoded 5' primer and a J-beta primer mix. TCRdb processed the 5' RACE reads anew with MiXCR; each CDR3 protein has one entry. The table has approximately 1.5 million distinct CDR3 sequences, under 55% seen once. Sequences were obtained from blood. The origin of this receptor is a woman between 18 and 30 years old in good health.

The CDR3 is CASSHRSDNTGANVLTF. CDR3 bases: TGCGCCAGCAGCCACCGCTCAGACAACACTGGGGCCAACGTCCTGACTTTC. J is TRBJ2-6 and V is TRBV4-3; D unclear. The V and J ends lost 3 bases and 2 bases respectively, with 14 bases between them. The CDR3 is 17 residues long. Looked up from germline, CDR1 is LGHNA and CDR2 is YSLEER.